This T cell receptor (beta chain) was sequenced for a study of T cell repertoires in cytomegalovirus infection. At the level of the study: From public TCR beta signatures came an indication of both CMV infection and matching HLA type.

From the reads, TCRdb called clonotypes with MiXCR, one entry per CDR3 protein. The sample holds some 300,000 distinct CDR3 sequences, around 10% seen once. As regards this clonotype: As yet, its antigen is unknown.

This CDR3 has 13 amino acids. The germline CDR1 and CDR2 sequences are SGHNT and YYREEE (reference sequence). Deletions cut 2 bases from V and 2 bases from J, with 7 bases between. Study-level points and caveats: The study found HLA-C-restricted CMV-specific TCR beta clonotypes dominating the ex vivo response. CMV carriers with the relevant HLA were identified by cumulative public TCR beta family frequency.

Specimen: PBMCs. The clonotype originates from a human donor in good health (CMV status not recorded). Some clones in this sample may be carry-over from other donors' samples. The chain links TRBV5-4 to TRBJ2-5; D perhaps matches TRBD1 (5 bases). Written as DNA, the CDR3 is TGTGCCAGCAGCTTCCAGGGACAAGAGACCCAGTACTTC. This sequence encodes CASSFQGQETQYF. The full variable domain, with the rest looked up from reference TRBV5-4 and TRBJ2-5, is ETGVTQSPTHLIKTRGQQVTLRCSSQSGHNTVSWYQQALGQGPQFIFQYYREEENGRGNFPPRFSGLQFPNYSSELNVNALELDDSALYLCASSFQGQETQYFGPGTRLLVL.